This T cell receptor (beta chain) was obtained from a study of sequential checkpoint blockade in melanoma. As for the study in general: Both treatment sequences were followed by maintenance nivolumab.

The CDR3 is made up of 15 amino acids. Germline lookup yields CDR1 MDHEN and CDR2 SYDVKM. The V end was cut by 5 bases, the J end by 0 bases, with 11 bases between. The protocol was immunoSEQ multiplex PCR, while the TCRdb copy is restricted to in-frame clones and leaves out a portion. The data hold 40,000 or so clones, with 80% to 90% observed a single time. This clone was seen a few times. Treatment indicated: randomized to nivolumab then ipilimumab (arm A) or the reverse (arm B). The sample here was CD8+ T cells sorted from blood (inferred from file names), taken from a patient given nivolumab and ipilimumab in sequence. The V and J genes are TRBV28 and TRBJ1-3; D unclear. The sequence derives from a human donor with melanoma. DNA of the CDR3: TGTGCCAGCAGTCTATCAACCGGCTCTGGAAACACCATATATTTT. Residues: CASSLSTGSGNTIYF.